This T cell receptor (beta chain) is drawn from a study of cytomegalovirus exposure and HLA in healthy donors. Study-level information: Previous work identified roughly 120 million unique TCR beta sequences from around 200 million T cells. Study outcomes and limitations: A later analysis appeared to link common viral pathogens to several of the most significant clusters. The likely origin of a cluster of highly shared sequence variants was a sequencing artifact.

CDR3 length: 17 residues. Germline-derived CDR1 and CDR2 are SGHNT and YYREEE (reference sequence). V shed 3 bases and J 2 bases; nucleotides not matched to a gene: 5. PCR primers comprised 60 Vbeta and 13 Jbeta primers. This table comes from immunoSEQ multiplex PCR, and its TCRdb copy is limited to in-frame clones, with some not included. Of some 190,000 clones listed, about 90% were seen once; the top ten hold around 1.2%. Remarks on this clone: Antigen specificity is unknown.

The source is a man aged 30-40 years in good health and CMV-seronegative. The chain employs TRBV5-4 and TRBJ2-7; TRBD2 aligns across 16 bases. The sequencing input was PBMCs. The CDR3 region has the DNA TGTGCCAGCAGCTCGGGACTAGCGGGGGGGTTCGCCTACGAGCAGTACTTC. This sequence encodes CASSSGLAGGFAYEQYF.